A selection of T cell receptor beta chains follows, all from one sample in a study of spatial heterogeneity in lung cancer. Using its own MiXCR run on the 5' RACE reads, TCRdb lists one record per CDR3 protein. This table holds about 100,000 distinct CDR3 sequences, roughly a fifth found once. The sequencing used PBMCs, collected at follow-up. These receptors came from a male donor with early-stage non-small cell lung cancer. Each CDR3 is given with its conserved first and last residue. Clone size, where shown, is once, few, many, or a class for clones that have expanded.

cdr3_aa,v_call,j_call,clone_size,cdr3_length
CASRSGTSSPGELFF,TRBV6-5,TRBJ2-2,many,15
CSAGQPDYGYTF,TRBV29-1,TRBJ1-2,few,12
CSVLPSGTVNEQFF,TRBV29-1,TRBJ2-1,many,14
CATSDELLAGGGTGELFF,TRBV24-1,TRBJ2-2,-,18
CASSQDTNTDTQYF,TRBV4-2,TRBJ2-3,-,14
CASSYGETELNTEAFF,TRBV6-2/TRBV6-3,TRBJ1-1,-,16
CASSQVLGINGELFF,TRBV14,TRBJ2-2,once,15
CASSEAANPRASPLHF,TRBV2,TRBJ1-6,-,16
CASRPTATNEKLFF,TRBV6-5,TRBJ1-4,many,14
CSASMWDGNTIYF,TRBV20-1,TRBJ1-3,-,13
CASSKGWTDTQYF,TRBV19,TRBJ2-3,few,13
CSAKKGDEQFF,TRBV20-1,TRBJ2-1,-,11
CASSEGNPPNIQYF,TRBV9,TRBJ2-4,few,14
CSARAFKGQTGETQYF,TRBV20-1,TRBJ2-5,-,16
CASSQGWGGELFF,TRBV4-1,TRBJ2-2,-,13
CSASRRGGIDTQYF,TRBV20-1,TRBJ2-3,many,14
CASSYQGQGVALHF,TRBV6-6,TRBJ1-6,-,14
CASSQETGGTGELFF,TRBV4-1,TRBJ2-2,few,15
CASSLPAGAGGDTQYF,TRBV3-1,TRBJ2-3,few,16
CASSPRDRTNTEAFF,TRBV5-6,TRBJ1-1,-,15
CASGLVLTSSGNTIYF,TRBV12-5,TRBJ1-3,-,16
CASSFGRGTDTQYF,TRBV11-1,TRBJ2-3,few,14
CASSYSVAGGNEQFF,TRBV6-5,TRBJ2-1,-,15
CASSLSLRRLEQYF,TRBV7-9,TRBJ2-7,-,14
CASSVEGLAGNNEQFF,TRBV9,TRBJ2-1,few,16
CASRRTGNYNYGYTF,TRBV9,TRBJ1-2,few,15
CASRQEFTEAFF,TRBV6-5,TRBJ1-1,few,12
CASSRVNTGELFF,TRBV11-2,TRBJ2-2,few,13
CASSQSEARALTNEKLFF,TRBV3-1,TRBJ1-4,-,18